The 17 T cell receptor beta chains below all came from one sample that was sequenced in a study of blood T cell repertoires in COVID-19 (dated by TCRdb to 2020 to 2021). The library was made by the immunoSEQ multiplex PCR assay. Imported from immuneACCESS, the table was reduced by TCRdb to in-frame sequences with V and J called. These copies leave out some clones; in studies compared against another copy, an unresolved V gene accounts for under half, and the cause of the remainder is not known. Within this sample are roughly 170,000 clones, with approximately 77% of them counted one time only. The ten largest make up 15% to 20% of the sample. The sequenced sample consisted of PBMCs or T cells enriched from blood (not recorded which). The receptors derive from a man between 60 and 75 years old who had recovered from COVID-19.

There are a few counts of this clone. The rearrangement joins TRBV30 to TRBJ2-2; D gene unclear. From germline, CDR1 is GTSNPN and CDR2 SVGIG (reference sequence). The V end lost 3 bases, the J end lost 0 bases, and 14 bases lay between the germline ends. The CDR3 is 16 residues long. The CDR3 protein is CAWRPGFGSNTGELFF. CDR3 nucleotide sequence: TGTGCCTGGAGGCCAGGCTTTGGTTCGAACACCGGGGAGCTGTTTTTT.

The chain couples TRBV7-3 to TRBJ2-1; 11 bases are shared with TRBD1. The CDR3 is 17 amino acids. V was clipped by 5 bases and J by 4 bases; unmatched bases: 10. CDR1 is SGHTA and CDR2 is FQGTGA in the germline V gene. The CDR3 is CASSQNAGQGGYNEQFF. The CDR3 DNA reads as TGTGCCAGCAGCCAGAACGCGGGACAGGGGGGATACAATGAGCAGTTCTTC.

The chain employs TRBV12-3 or TRBV12-4 and TRBJ1-1, with no clear D. This CDR3 spans 12 amino acids. Trimming took off 3 bases at V and 6 bases at J, with 8 bases between the two ends. The CDR3 nucleotides read TGTGCCAGCAGTTTGGAGGGTGCTGAAGCTTTCTTT. Translated, it gives CASSLEGAEAFF.

The V gene is TRBV18, the J gene TRBJ1-4; 10 bases are a match to TRBD1. Trimming at V came to 3 bases and at J to 3 bases, leaving 4 bases not matched to a gene. This CDR3 is built from 16 residues. Germline V CDR1 and CDR2: KGHSH, LQKENI. The CDR3 sequence: CASSPRQGAANEKLFF. DNA of the CDR3: TGTGCCAGCTCACCCCGACAGGGGGCTGCTAATGAAAAACTGTTTTTT.

A single count supports this clone. The J gene is TRBJ1-1, the V gene TRBV29-1; the match to TRBD1 covers 9 bases. The CDR3 totals 14 residues. CDR1 SQVTM and CDR2 ANQGSEA come from the germline V gene. Trimming at V came to 4 bases and at J to 4 bases, leaving 7 bases not matched to a gene. The CDR3, as DNA: TGCAGCGTTGTCTCGGGACAGGGAGCCACTGAAGCTTTCTTT. This translates into CSVVSGQGATEAFF. Full variable domain (missing parts from reference TRBV29-1 and TRBJ1-1): SAVISQKPSRDICQRGTSLTIQCQVDSQVTMMFWYRQQPGQSLTLIATANQGSEATYESGFVIDKFPISRPNLTFSTLTVSNMSPEDSSIYLCSVVSGQGATEAFFGQGTRLTVV.

This clone has more than one count but fewer than ten. J is TRBJ2-5 and V is TRBV19, with 10 bases that match TRBD2. Germline V gene data show CDR1 as LNHDA and CDR2 as SQIVND (reference sequence). V trimming: 3 bases; J trimming: 4 bases; junction bases outside the gene matches: 8. CDR3 length equals 16 residues. CDR3 DNA sequence: TGTGCCAGTAGTATGGGAAGCGGGAGGGCCGGAGAGACCCAGTACTTC. It codes for CASSMGSGRAGETQYF.

This chain links TRBV2 with TRBJ2-7; D possibly corresponds to TRBD2 (6 bases). The CDR3 length is 12 residues. The ends were cut back, 8 bases at V and 4 bases at J, with 12 bases in the middle. The germline gives CDR1 SNHLY, CDR2 FYNNEI. The CDR3 spells CASAGTPYEQYF. In DNA form, the CDR3 reads TGTGCCAGCGCCGGGACTCCGTACGAGCAGTACTTC.

The chain links TRBV29-1 to TRBJ2-3; D might be TRBD1 (5 bases). Trimming cost V 3 bases and J 4 bases, with 14 bases left between them. Germline loops: CDR1 SQVTM, CDR2 ANQGSEA. The CDR3 covers 14 residues. The CDR3 region has the DNA TGCAGCGTTGAGAAAGGGTGGGGCGCAGATACGCAGTATTTT. Protein sequence: CSVEKGWGADTQYF.

The chain has TRBV2 and TRBJ2-3; TRBD2 agrees at 8 bases. CDR1 SNHLY and CDR2 FYNNEI come from the germline V gene. J was trimmed by 2 bases and V by 3 bases; bases with no gene match: 4. The CDR3 is 15 amino acids. The CDR3 sequence: CASSDIGGVTDTQYF. The CDR3 nucleotides read TGTGCCAGCAGTGACATCGGGGGGGTCACAGATACGCAGTATTTT.

The V call is TRBV9, the J call TRBJ2-3, with D possibly matching TRBD2 (5 bases). The V gene lost 3 bases and the J gene lost 5 bases, with 7 bases spanning the gap. Germline V gene lookup returns CDR1 SGDLS and CDR2 YYNGEE. The CDR3 consists of 12 residues. The CDR3 DNA sequence: TGTGCCAGCAGCGCCGGGGTAGATACGCAGTATTTT. Translation: CASSAGVDTQYF.

The rearrangement joins TRBV6-6 to TRBJ2-6; tentatively, D is TRBD1 (5 bases). V was clipped by 7 bases and J by 1 base, with 11 bases between them. The CDR3 has 15 residues. Germline CDR1 and CDR2: MNHNY and SVGAGI (reference sequence). The CDR3 spells CASIDSSSGANVLTF. As DNA, the CDR3 is TGTGCCAGCATTGACAGCTCTTCTGGGGCCAACGTCCTGACTTTC.

This clone was detected only once. The CDR3: CVRSLAGGEGDNEQFF. CDR3 sequence (DNA): TGTGTCAGAAGCTTAGCCGGCGGGGAAGGGGATAATGAGCAGTTCTTC. The rearrangement joins TRBV7-5 to TRBJ2-1; whether TRBD2, the table's D call, matches the DNA was not checked. TRBV7-5 is an annotated pseudogene. The CDR3 is made up of 16 amino acids.

This chain joins TRBV18 and TRBJ1-2, with 10 bases fitting TRBD1. This CDR3 has 14 residues. Germline trimming cut 4 bases from V and 3 bases from J; bases unmatched to any gene: 2. Germline V gene sequence: CDR1 KGHSH, CDR2 LQKENI. The CDR3 DNA sequence: TGTGCCAGCTCACGACAGGGGGCGGACTATGGCTACACCTTC. It encodes CASSRQGADYGYTF.

The rearrangement links TRBV7-8 to TRBJ1-5, with 8 bases that match TRBD1. The CDR3 has 16 amino acids. V dropped 4 bases and J dropped 5; count of bases not matched to a gene: 10. Per the germline V gene, CDR1 is SGHVS and CDR2 is FQNEAQ. The CDR3 coding sequence is TGTGCCAGCAGCTCCACTCGGACAGGGAGGCATCAGCCCCAGCATTTT. This gives the protein CASSSTRTGRHQPQHF.

This chain joins TRBV18 and TRBJ1-3; TRBD1 is a possible D gene (5 bases). Germline CDR1 is KGHSH and CDR2 is LQKENI. The CDR3 contains 16 residues. V gave up 4 bases and J gave up 4 bases, with 17 bases separating them. The CDR3 sequence is CASSLSGRGSGNTIYF. The CDR3 DNA follows: TGTGCCAGCTCACTCTCAGGGAGGGGATCCGGAAACACCATATATTTT. Full variable domain (missing parts from reference TRBV18 and TRBJ1-3): NAGVMQNPRHLVRRRGQEARLRCSPMKGHSHVYWYRQLPEEGLKFMVYLQKENIIDESGMPKERFSAEFPKEGPSILRIQQVVRGDSAAYFCASSLSGRGSGNTIYFGEGSWLTVV.

This clone came up many times. The V call is TRBV7-9, the J call TRBJ2-3; 8 bases are shared with TRBD2. V gave up 1 base and J gave up 2 bases; unmatched junction bases: 5. Looked up from germline, CDR1 is SEHNR and CDR2 is FQNEAQ (reference sequence). The CDR3 loop spans 16 amino acids. The CDR3: CASSLGGGGHTDTQYF. The CDR3 nucleotides read TGTGCCAGCAGCTTAGGAGGCGGGGGGCACACAGATACGCAGTATTTT. Full variable domain (missing parts from reference TRBV7-9 and TRBJ2-3): DTGVSQNPRHKITKRGQNVTFRCDPISEHNRLYWYRQTLGQGPEFLTYFQNEAQLEKSRLLSDRFSAERPKGSFSTLEIQRTEQGDSAMYLCASSLGGGGHTDTQYFGPGTRLTVL.

DNA for the CDR3: TGTGCCAGCAGTGTACGACAGGGAGAGATTGGAGAGACCCAGTACTTC. Encoded protein: CASSVRQGEIGETQYF. The J gene is TRBJ2-5, the V gene TRBV2, with TRBD1 matching 7 bases. Germline V CDR1 and CDR2: SNHLY, FYNNEI. The CDR3 totals 16 residues. V shed 4 bases and J 4 bases; nucleotides not matched to a gene: 12.